The entry that follows covers one TCR beta chain sequence. The entry originates in a study of T cell responses to AZD1222 COVID-19 vaccine. This CDR3 has 16 residues. Trimming stripped 5 bases from V and 5 bases from J, with 18 bases between. Germline CDR1 is MNHEY and CDR2 is SMNVEV (reference sequence). Profiling relied on immunoSEQ multiplex PCR, and the TCRdb table lists in-frame clones only, not all of them. This table has around 80,000 clones, 83% appearing once. The V gene is TRBV27, the J gene TRBJ2-2, with D perhaps given as TRBD1 or TRBD2 (5 bases each). The clonotype originates from an adult who received the AZD1222 COVID-19 vaccine. The material was peripheral blood, obtained 28 days after the second AZD1222 dose. CDR3 coding DNA: TGTGCCAGCAGTCCTTTAGGGACGAGGGCGACCGGGGAGCTGTTTTTT. Translated, it gives CASSPLGTRATGELFF.